Below, one T cell receptor beta chain is given with its context. The data were taken from a study of blood T cell repertoires in COVID-19. Study-wide background: Both acute and convalescent COVID-19 samples were obtained from the United States, Italy and Spain. Sources were T cells, B-cell-depleted T cells, or PBMCs; the material itself was cDNA or gDNA.

Authors' analysis steps: It was from reference gene primer amplification that nucleated cell counts were estimated. Clones were read by immunoSEQ multiplex PCR, and TCRdb kept only the in-frame ones, dropping some. That table gives V, J and clone size, and the DNA gave D and trimming. The repertoire holds roughly 250,000 clones, with over 75% as singletons. After removal of 4 bases from V and 3 bases from J, the junction contained 9 bases not matched to a gene. CDR1 is SGHRS, CDR2 YFSETQ, per germline. The CDR3 runs 15 residues. The clonotype comes from a human donor in a cohort sampled during active COVID-19. This chain uses TRBV5-1 with TRBJ2-7; TRBD1 matches at 8 bases. The sequencing sample was made of peripheral blood. CDR3 region: CASSRSTGEVYEQYF. CDR3 nucleotides: TGCGCCAGCAGCCGCTCGACAGGGGAGGTCTACGAGCAGTACTTC.